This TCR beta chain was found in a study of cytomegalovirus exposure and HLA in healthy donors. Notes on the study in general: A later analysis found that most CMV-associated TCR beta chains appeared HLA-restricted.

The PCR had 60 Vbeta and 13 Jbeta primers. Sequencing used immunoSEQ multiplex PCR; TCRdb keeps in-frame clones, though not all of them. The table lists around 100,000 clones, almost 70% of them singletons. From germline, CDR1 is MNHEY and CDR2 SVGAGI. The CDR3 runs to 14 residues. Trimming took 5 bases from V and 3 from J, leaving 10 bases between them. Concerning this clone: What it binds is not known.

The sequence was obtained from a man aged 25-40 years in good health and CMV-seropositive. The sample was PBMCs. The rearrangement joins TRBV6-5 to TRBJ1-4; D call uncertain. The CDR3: CASSPEGANEKLFF. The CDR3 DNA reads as TGTGCCAGCAGTCCGGAGGGAGCTAATGAAAAACTGTTTTTT.